The subject of this entry is one T cell receptor beta chain. One entry per CDR3 protein, called by TCRdb with MiXCR from the RT-PCR reads. Counted here are about 960,000 distinct CDR3 sequences, 15% to 20% occurring once; the ten biggest clones make up around 6%. The record originates from a study of patients and donors after allogeneic stem cell transplantation. Germline V gene lookup returns CDR1 LGHDT and CDR2 YNNKEL (reference sequence). With 3 bases removed from V and 3 bases from J, the gap between germline ends came to 12 bases. The CDR3 is 14 amino acids. This clonotype originated in a human donor who was either an allogeneic HSCT recipient or a stem cell or donor lymphocyte infusion donor (not recorded which). It is not recorded whose cells these are; they may come from a transplant donor. Sequencing was done on a sample of blood, either unsorted or a sorted T cell fraction (not recorded which). This rearrangement joins TRBV3-1 to TRBJ2-7, with D possibly TRBD2 on 5 matching bases. In nucleotides, the CDR3 is TGTGCCAGCAGCCACGCCGGAGGCCTCTACGAGCAGTACTTC. The encoded protein is CASSHAGGLYEQYF.